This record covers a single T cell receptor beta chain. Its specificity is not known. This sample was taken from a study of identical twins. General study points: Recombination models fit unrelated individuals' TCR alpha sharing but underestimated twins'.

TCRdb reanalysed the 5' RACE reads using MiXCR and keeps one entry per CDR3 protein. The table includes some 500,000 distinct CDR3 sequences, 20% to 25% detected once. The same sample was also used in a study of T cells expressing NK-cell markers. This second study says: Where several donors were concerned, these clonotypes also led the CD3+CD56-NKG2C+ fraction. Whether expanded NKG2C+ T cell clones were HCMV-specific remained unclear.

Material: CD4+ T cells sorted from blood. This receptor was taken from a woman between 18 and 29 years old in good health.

The CDR3 spells CASSQHGRAKYQETQYF. CDR3 sequence (DNA): TGTGCCAGCAGCCAACACGGACGCGCGAAGTACCAAGAGACCCAGTACTTC. The chain recombines TRBV3-1 with TRBJ2-5; D is unclear. Looked up from germline, CDR1 is LGHDT and CDR2 is YNNKEL (reference sequence). V was cut by 2 bases and J by 0 bases, with 16 bases left in between. The CDR3 is made up of 17 amino acids.